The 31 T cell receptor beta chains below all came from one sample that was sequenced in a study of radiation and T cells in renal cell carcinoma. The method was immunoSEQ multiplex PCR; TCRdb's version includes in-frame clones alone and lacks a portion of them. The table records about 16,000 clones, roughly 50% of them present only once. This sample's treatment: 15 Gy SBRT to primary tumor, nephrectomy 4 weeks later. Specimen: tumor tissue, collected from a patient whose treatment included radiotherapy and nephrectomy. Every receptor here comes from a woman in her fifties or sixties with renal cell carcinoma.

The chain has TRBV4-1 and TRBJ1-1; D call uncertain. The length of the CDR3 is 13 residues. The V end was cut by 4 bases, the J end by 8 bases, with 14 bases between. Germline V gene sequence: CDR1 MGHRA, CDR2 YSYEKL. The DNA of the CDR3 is TGCGCCAGCAGCCCCCAGACTAGTTCCGAAGCTTTCTTT. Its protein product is CASSPQTSSEAFF.

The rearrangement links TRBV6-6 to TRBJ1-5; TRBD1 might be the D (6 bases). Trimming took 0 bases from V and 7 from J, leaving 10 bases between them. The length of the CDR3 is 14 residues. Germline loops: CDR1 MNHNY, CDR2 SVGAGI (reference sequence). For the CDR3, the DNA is TGTGCCAGCAGTTACTCACAGGGATTCCAGCCCCAGCATTTT. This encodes CASSYSQGFQPQHF.

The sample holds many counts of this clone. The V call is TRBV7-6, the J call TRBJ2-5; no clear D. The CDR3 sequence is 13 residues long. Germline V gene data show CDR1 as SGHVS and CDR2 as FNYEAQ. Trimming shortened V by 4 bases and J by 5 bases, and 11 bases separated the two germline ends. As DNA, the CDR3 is TGTGCCAGCAGCTCCCGACTGGCTGAGACCCAGTACTTC. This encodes CASSSRLAETQYF.

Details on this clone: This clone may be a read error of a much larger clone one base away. In DNA, the CDR3 is TGTGCCAGCAGTGACAGGTATGGCTACACCTTC. Its translation is CASSDRYGYTF. The V gene is TRBV6-5, the J gene TRBJ1-2; perhaps TRBD1 as D (6 bases). This CDR3 region has 11 residues. Germline V CDR1 and CDR2: MNHEY, SVGAGI. V shed 5 bases and J shed 5 bases, with 6 bases lying between them.

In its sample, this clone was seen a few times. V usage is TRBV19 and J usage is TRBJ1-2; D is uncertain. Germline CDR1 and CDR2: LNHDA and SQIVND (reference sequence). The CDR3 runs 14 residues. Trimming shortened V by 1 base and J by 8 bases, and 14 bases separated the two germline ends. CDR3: CASSIGAGGYGYTF. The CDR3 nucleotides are TGTGCCAGTAGTATAGGGGCCGGCGGGTACGGCTACACCTTC. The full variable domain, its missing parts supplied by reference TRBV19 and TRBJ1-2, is DGGITQSPKYLFRKEGQNVTLSCEQNLNHDAMYWYRQDPGQGLRLIYYSQIVNDFQKGDIAEGYSVSREKKESFPLTVTSAQKNPTAFYLCASSIGAGGYGYTFGSGTRLTVV.

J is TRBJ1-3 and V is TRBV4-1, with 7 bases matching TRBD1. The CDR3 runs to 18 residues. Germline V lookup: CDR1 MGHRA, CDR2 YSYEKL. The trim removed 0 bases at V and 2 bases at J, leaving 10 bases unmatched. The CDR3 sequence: CASSQEELDRLPGNTIYF. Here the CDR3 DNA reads TGCGCCAGCAGCCAAGAGGAGTTGGACAGGTTGCCTGGAAACACCATATATTTT.

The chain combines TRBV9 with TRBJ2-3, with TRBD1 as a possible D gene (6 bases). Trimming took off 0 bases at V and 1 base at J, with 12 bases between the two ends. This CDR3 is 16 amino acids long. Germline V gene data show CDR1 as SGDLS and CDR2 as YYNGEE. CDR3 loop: CASSVEGRGGTDTQYF. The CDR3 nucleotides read TGTGCCAGCAGCGTAGAAGGCAGGGGTGGCACAGATACGCAGTATTTT. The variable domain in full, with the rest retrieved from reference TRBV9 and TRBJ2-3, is DSGVTQTPKHLITATGQRVTLRCSPRSGDLSVYWYQQSLDQGLQFLIQYYNGEERAKGNILERFSAQQFPDLHSELNLSSLELGDSALYFCASSVEGRGGTDTQYFGPGTRLTVL.

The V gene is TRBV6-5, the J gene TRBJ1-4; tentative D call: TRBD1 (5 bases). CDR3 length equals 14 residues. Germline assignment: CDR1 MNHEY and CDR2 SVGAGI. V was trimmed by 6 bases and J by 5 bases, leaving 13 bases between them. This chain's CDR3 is CASSDGTLNEKLFF. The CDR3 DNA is TGTGCCAGCAGCGATGGGACCTTAAATGAAAAACTGTTTTTT.

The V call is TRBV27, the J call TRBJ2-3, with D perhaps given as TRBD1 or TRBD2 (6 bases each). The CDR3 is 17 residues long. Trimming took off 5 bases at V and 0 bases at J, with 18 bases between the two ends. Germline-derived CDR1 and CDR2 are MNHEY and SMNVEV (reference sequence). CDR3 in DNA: TGTGCCAGCAGTCCAACTCCTCGGGGGCAAAGCACAGATACGCAGTATTTT. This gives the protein CASSPTPRGQSTDTQYF.

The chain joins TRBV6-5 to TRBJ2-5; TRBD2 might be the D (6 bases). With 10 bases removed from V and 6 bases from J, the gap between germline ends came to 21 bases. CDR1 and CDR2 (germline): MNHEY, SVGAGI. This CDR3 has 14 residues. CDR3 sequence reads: CATQGTGKVQTQYF. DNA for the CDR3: TGTGCCACCCAAGGGACTGGCAAGGTACAGACCCAGTACTTC.

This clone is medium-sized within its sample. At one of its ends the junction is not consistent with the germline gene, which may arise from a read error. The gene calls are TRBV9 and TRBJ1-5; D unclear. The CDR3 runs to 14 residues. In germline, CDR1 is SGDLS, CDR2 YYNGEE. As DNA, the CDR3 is TGTGCCAGCAGCGTAGATGCCGGGAATCAGCTCCAGCATTTT. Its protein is CASSVDAGNQLQHF.

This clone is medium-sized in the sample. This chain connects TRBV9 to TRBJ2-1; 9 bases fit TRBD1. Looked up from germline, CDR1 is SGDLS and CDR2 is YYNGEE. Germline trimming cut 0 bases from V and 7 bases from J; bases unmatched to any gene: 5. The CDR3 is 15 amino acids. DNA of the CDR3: TGTGCCAGCAGCGTAGAGGGGACAGGGATTAATGAGCAGTTCTTC. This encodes CASSVEGTGINEQFF.

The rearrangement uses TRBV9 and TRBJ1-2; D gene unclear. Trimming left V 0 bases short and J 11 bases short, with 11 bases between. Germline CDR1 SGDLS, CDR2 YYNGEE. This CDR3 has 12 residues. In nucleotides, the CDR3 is TGTGCCAGCAGCGTAGATCCGGGCTGGTACACCTTC. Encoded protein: CASSVDPGWYTF.

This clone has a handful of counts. The DNA of the CDR3 is TGTGCCAGCACCGAGGGTGCTGGAAACACCATATATTTT. Translated: CASTEGAGNTIYF. The chain links TRBV2 to TRBJ1-3; D unresolved. Germline V CDR1 and CDR2: SNHLY, FYNNEI. The CDR3 runs 13 residues. V was pared by 7 bases and J by 2 bases, with 9 bases between.

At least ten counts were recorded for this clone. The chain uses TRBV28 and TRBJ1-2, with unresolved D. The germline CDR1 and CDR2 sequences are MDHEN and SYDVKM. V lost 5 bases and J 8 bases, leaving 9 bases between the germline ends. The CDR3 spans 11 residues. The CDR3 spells CASSPSVGYTF. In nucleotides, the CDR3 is TGTGCCAGCAGTCCCTCGGTAGGCTACACCTTC.

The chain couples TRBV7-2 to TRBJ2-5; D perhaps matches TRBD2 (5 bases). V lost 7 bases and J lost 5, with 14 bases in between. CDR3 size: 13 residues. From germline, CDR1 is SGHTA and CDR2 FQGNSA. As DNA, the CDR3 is TGTGCCAGCACCCCGGGTCAGCGGGAGACCCAGTACTTC. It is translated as CASTPGQRETQYF.

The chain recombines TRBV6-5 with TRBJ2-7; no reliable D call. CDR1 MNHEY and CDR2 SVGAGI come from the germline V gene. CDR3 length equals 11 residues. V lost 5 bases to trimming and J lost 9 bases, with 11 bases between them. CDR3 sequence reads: CASSEYTGQYF. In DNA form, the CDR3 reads TGTGCCAGCAGTGAATACACTGGGCAGTACTTC.

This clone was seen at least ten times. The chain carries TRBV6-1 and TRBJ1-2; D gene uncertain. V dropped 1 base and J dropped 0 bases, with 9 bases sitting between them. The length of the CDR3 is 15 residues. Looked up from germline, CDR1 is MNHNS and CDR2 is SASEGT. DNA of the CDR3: TGTGCCAGCAGTGAAGGACATGGGGCTAACTATGGCTACACCTTC. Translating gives CASSEGHGANYGYTF.

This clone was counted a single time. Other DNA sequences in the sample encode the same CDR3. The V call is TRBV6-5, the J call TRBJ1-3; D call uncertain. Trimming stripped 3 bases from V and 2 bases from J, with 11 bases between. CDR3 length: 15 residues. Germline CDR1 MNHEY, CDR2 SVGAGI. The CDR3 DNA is TGTGCCAGCAGTTATTCGTTTCTGCCTGGAAACACCATATATTTT. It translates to CASSYSFLPGNTIYF.

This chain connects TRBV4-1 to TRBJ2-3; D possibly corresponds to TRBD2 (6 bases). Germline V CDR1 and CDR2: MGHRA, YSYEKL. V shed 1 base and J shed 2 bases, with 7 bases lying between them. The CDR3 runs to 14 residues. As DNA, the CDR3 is TGCGCCAGCAGCCAAGGGCGGGACACAGATACGCAGTATTTT. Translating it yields CASSQGRDTDTQYF.

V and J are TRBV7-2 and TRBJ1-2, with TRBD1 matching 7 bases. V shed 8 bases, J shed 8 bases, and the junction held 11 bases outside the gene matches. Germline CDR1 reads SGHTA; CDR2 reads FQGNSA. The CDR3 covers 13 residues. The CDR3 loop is CASGDRVVFGYTF. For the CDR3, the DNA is TGTGCCAGCGGCGACAGGGTTGTCTTCGGCTACACCTTC.

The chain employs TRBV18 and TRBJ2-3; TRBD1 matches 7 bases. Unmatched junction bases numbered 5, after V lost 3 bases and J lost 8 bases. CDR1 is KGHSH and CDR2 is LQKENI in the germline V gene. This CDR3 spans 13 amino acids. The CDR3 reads CASSPQGEGTQYF. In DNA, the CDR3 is TGTGCCAGCTCACCCCAGGGGGAAGGTACGCAGTATTTT.

CDR3 DNA: TGCGCCAGCAGCCCCGGGCCCTGGGCTTATCGAGCTAACTATGGCTACACCTTC. This sequence encodes CASSPGPWAYRANYGYTF. V usage is TRBV4-1 and J usage is TRBJ1-2; D uncertain. The germline V gene has CDR1 MGHRA and CDR2 YSYEKL. The CDR3 is 18 amino acids. Trimming cost V 4 bases and J 0 bases, with 21 bases left between them.

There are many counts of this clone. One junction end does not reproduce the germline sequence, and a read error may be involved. The CDR3 sequence is CASSVNNPPLHF. In DNA form, the CDR3 reads TGTGCCAGCAGTGTAAATAATCCACCCCTCCACTTT. This sequence joins TRBV6-1 and TRBJ1-6; D not certain. The germline gives CDR1 MNHNS, CDR2 SASEGT. The CDR3 is 12 residues long.

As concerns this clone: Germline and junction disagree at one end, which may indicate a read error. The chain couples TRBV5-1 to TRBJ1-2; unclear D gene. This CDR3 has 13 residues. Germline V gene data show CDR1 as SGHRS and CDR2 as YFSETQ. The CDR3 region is CASSFGQTYGYTF. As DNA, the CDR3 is TGTGCCAGCAGCTTCGGGCAGACCTATGGCTACACCTTC.

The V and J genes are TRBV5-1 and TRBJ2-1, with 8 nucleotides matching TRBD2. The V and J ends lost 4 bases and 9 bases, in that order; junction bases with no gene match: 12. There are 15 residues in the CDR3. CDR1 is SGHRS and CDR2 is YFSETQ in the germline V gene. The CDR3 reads CASSGSGSTTGEQFF. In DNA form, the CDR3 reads TGCGCCAGCAGCGGGAGCGGGAGTACAACCGGTGAGCAGTTCTTC.

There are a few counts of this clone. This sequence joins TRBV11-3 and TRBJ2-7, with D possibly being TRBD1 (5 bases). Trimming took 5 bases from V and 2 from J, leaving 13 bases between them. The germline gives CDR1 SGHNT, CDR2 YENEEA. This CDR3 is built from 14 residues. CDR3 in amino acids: CASSLTPTAYEQYF. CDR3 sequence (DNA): TGTGCCAGCAGCCTTACCCCGACAGCCTACGAGCAGTACTTC.

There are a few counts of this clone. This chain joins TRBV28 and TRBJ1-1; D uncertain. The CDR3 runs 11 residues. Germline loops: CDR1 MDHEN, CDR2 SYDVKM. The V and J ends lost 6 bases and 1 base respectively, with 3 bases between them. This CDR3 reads CASSSNTEAFF. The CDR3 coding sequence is TGTGCCAGCAGCTCGAACACTGAAGCTTTCTTT.

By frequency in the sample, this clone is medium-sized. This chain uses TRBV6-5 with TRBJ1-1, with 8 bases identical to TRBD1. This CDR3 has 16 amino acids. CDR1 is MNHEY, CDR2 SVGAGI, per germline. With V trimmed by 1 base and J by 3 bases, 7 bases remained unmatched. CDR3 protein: CASSYLAGGPYTEAFF. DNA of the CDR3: TGTGCCAGCAGTTACTTGGCAGGGGGCCCGTACACTGAAGCTTTCTTT.

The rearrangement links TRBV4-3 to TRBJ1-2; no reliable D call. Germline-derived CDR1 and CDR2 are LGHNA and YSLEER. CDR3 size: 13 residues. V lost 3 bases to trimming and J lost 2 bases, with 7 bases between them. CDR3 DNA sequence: TGCGCCAGCAGCCAGAGAATGAACTATGGCTACACCTTC. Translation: CASSQRMNYGYTF.

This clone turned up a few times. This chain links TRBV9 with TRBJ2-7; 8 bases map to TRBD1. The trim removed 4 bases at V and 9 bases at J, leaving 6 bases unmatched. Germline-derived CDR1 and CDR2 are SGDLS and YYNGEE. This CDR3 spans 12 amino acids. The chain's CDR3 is CASSSGRGRQYF. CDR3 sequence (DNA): TGTGCCAGCAGCTCCGGCAGGGGGCGGCAGTACTTC.